These 10 T cell receptor beta chains originate from one sample sequenced in a study of vaccination and CD4 T cells after COVID-19. Treatment defined: roughly ten-day PBMC culture with coronavirus spike peptide pools or control peptides (ViraFEST assay). Sequenced with the Oncomine TCR Beta short-read assay was DNA taken from cultured CD4+ T cells. TCRdb independently ran MiXCR on the PCR reads; one entry per CDR3 protein. The sample comprises more than 8,000 distinct CDR3 sequences, approximately 24% of which are singletons, and about 12% rests with the top ten. These TCRs' antigens remain unknown. The sequencing used CD4+ T cells from blood, cultured in vitro, collected after SARS-CoV-2 vaccination. The receptors originated from a human donor who had recovered from COVID-19.

This chain connects TRBV18 to TRBJ1-6; D is possibly TRBD1 (5 bases). V gave up 3 bases and J gave up 5 bases, with 5 bases separating them. The V gene's germline CDR1 is KGHSH and CDR2 LQKENI. The CDR3 is 13 amino acids. The CDR3 region is CASSPTDNSPLHF. The CDR3 DNA reads TGTGCCAGCTCACCGACAGATAATTCACCCCTCCACTTT.

This clonotype was picked up a small number of times. The rearrangement uses TRBV15 and TRBJ2-7; 10 bases are shared with TRBD2. There are 16 residues in the CDR3. Trimming at V came to 3 bases and at J to 5 bases, leaving 10 bases not matched to a gene. Germline V gives CDR1 LNHNV, CDR2 YYDKDF (reference sequence). CDR3 in amino acids: CATSSGSGRTADEQYF. CDR3 nucleotide sequence: TGTGCCACCAGCAGTGGTAGCGGGAGGACTGCCGACGAGCAGTACTTC.

V and J are TRBV4-1 and TRBJ2-1, with TRBD1 matching over 7 bases. Germline assignment: CDR1 MGHRA and CDR2 YSYEKL. V lost 2 bases, J lost 1 base, and 5 bases stayed unmatched. This CDR3 comprises 16 residues. For the CDR3, the DNA is TGCGCCAGCAGCCAACCAGACAGGGTATCCTACAATGAGCAGTTCTTC. Amino acid sequence: CASSQPDRVSYNEQFF.

The V call is TRBV5-4, the J call TRBJ1-2, with 9 bases fitting TRBD1. The trim removed 4 bases at V and 4 bases at J, leaving 8 bases unmatched. This CDR3 is 15 amino acids long. Germline CDR1 and CDR2: SGHNT and YYREEE (reference sequence). In DNA, the CDR3 is TGTGCCAGCAGCCCTGGTGGACAGGGGTCCTATGGCTACACCTTC. Its protein product is CASSPGGQGSYGYTF.

This sequence joins TRBV5-4 and TRBJ1-6; weak D call: TRBD1 (5 bases). This CDR3 is 13 amino acids long. Germline V gives CDR1 SGHNT, CDR2 YYREEE (reference sequence). The germline V and J ends were trimmed by 2 bases and 7 bases, with 7 bases remaining between them. In DNA, the CDR3 is TGTGCCAGCAGCTTCGGGGGGAATTCACCCCTCCACTTT. Its protein product is CASSFGGNSPLHF.

The genes are TRBV28 and TRBJ1-2, with 10 bases aligning to TRBD1. This CDR3 spans 15 amino acids. Germline lookup yields CDR1 MDHEN and CDR2 SYDVKM. J lost 8 bases, V lost 5 bases, and 11 bases had no gene match. The DNA for the CDR3 is TGTGCCAGCAGTGCACCGGGACAGGGGCTGAGAGGCTACACCTTC. Its translation: CASSAPGQGLRGYTF.

By frequency in the sample, this clonotype is medium-sized (0.01 to 0.1%). The rearrangement links TRBV29-1 to TRBJ2-7; D is possibly TRBD2 (6 bases). Trimming stripped 7 bases from V and 1 base from J, with 14 bases between. CDR3 length: 13 amino acids. CDR1 is SQVTM, CDR2 ANQGSEA, per germline. CDR3: CSAGWGTSYEQYF. The CDR3, as DNA: TGCAGCGCTGGGTGGGGGACTTCCTACGAGCAGTACTTC.

The chain is built from TRBV6-1 and TRBJ2-1, with TRBD2 identical over 13 bases. The junction had 6 bases not matched to a gene; V was cut back by 5 bases and J by 5 bases. The CDR3 runs 16 residues. CDR1 and CDR2 (germline): MNHNS, SASEGT. CDR3 nucleotide sequence: TGTGCCAGCAGTAGGACTAGCGGGAGAGGTAACAATGAGCAGTTCTTC. Translation gives CASSRTSGRGNNEQFF.

The rearrangement uses TRBV19 and TRBJ2-1; D unclear. V lost 5 bases and J lost 0, with 8 bases in between. The V gene's germline CDR1 is LNHDA and CDR2 SQIVND (reference sequence). This CDR3 spans 14 amino acids. This CDR3 is CASSWSSSYNEQFF. The CDR3, as DNA: TGTGCCAGTAGTTGGTCGAGCTCCTACAATGAGCAGTTCTTC.

This chain connects TRBV28 to TRBJ1-1; 7 positions agree with TRBD1. The CDR3 runs to 12 residues. CDR1 and CDR2 (germline): MDHEN, SYDVKM. V gave up 7 bases and J gave up 5 bases; unmatched junction bases: 4. The CDR3 DNA reads TGTGCCAGCATGAGGGGGCTGACTGAAGCTTTCTTT. This sequence encodes CASMRGLTEAFF. The full variable domain, completed using reference TRBV28 and TRBJ1-1, is DVKVTQSSRYLVKRTGEKVFLECVQDMDHENMFWYRQDPGLGLRLIYFSYDVKMKEKGDIPEGYSVSREKKERFSLILESASTNQTSMYLCASMRGLTEAFFGQGTRLTVV.